Below, 6 T cell receptor beta chains from the same sample are listed, as sequenced in a study of blood T cell repertoires in COVID-19. The assay was immunoSEQ multiplex PCR, and TCRdb's table has in-frame clones only and misses some. The sample carries around 100,000 clones, roughly 87% recorded once. The specimen was peripheral blood. The receptors derive from a man younger than 45 in a cohort sampled during active COVID-19.

The CDR3 DNA reads TGTGCCAGCAGCTTAGATTGGGGGGGTGAGCAGTACTTC. It specifies CASSLDWGGEQYF. The chain employs TRBV7-7 and TRBJ2-7; 7 bases map to TRBD2. CDR1 is SSHAT, CDR2 FNYEAQ, per germline (reference sequence). V gave up 1 base and J gave up 7 bases; unmatched junction bases: 4. The CDR3 has 13 residues.

The chain uses TRBV7-9 and TRBJ2-7; TRBD1 agrees at 10 bases. J gave up 4 bases and V 3 bases, and 3 bases lay outside the gene matches. CDR3 length: 14 amino acids. Germline loops: CDR1 SEHNR, CDR2 FQNEAQ (reference sequence). The CDR3 bases are TGTGCCAGCAGCTTGACAGGGGGCAGATACGAGCAGTACTTC. Its protein is CASSLTGGRYEQYF.

This sequence joins TRBV28 and TRBJ2-1, with 8 bases aligning to TRBD2. Per germline, CDR1 MDHEN and CDR2 SYDVKM. CDR3 length: 16 amino acids. V was pared by 6 bases and J by 10 bases, with 17 bases of the junction left unmatched. The CDR3 loop is CASSYVQGRGVREQFF. The CDR3 nucleotides read TGTGCCAGCAGCTACGTCCAGGGGCGGGGGGTTCGAGAGCAGTTCTTC. Drawing the rest from reference TRBV28 and TRBJ2-1, the complete variable domain is DVKVTQSSRYLVKRTGEKVFLECVQDMDHENMFWYRQDPGLGLRLIYFSYDVKMKEKGDIPEGYSVSREKKERFSLILESASTNQTSMYLCASSYVQGRGVREQFFGPGTRLTVL.

This chain connects TRBV7-2 to TRBJ2-2, with 9 bases lining up with TRBD1. This CDR3 has 14 amino acids. Looked up from germline, CDR1 is SGHTA and CDR2 is FQGNSA. Trimming took 7 bases from V and 7 from J; bases not matched to a gene: 7. CDR3 amino acids: CASTRTGVGGELFF. CDR3 sequence (DNA): TGTGCCAGCACCCGGACAGGGGTCGGCGGGGAGCTGTTTTTT.

The genes are TRBV20-1 and TRBJ2-7; the match to TRBD2 covers 9 bases. This CDR3 has 15 amino acids. V gave up 3 bases and J gave up 3 bases; unmatched junction bases: 9. Per germline, CDR1 DFQATT and CDR2 SNEGSKA (reference sequence). The CDR3 spells CSASMAGGHGYEQYF. The CDR3 DNA sequence: TGCAGTGCTAGTATGGCGGGGGGGCATGGCTACGAGCAGTACTTC.

The sample holds one count of this clone. This rearrangement joins TRBV5-1 to TRBJ1-2, with 10 bases matching TRBD1. After removal of 4 bases from V and 8 bases from J, the junction contained 5 bases not matched to a gene. CDR3 length equals 13 residues. Germline-derived CDR1 and CDR2 are SGHRS and YFSETQ. CDR3 sequence (DNA): TGCGCCAGCAGCCCGGACAGGGGGAGCGGCTACACCTTC. Its translation: CASSPDRGSGYTF.